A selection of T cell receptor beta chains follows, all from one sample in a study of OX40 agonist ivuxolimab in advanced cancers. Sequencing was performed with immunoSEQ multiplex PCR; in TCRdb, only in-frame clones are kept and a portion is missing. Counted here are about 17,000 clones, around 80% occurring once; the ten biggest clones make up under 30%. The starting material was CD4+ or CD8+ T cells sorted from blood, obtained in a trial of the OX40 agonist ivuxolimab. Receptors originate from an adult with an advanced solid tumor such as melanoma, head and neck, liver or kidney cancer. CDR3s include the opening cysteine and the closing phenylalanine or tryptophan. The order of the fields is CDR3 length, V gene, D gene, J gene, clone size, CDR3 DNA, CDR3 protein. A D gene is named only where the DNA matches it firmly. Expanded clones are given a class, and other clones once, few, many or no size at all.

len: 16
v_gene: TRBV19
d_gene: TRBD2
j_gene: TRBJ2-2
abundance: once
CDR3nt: TGTGCCAGTAGTTTACTAGCGGGGACTGACACCGGGGAGCTGTTTTTT
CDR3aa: CASSLLAGTDTGELFF

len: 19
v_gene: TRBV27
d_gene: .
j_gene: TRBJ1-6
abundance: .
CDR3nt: TGTGCCAGCAGTTCCCCGGTACAGGGAGTATCTTGGAGGAATTCACCCCTCCACTTT
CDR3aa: CASSSPVQGVSWRNSPLHF

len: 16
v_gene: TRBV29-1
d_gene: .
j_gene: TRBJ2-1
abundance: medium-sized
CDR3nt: TGCAGCGTTGGGGGCTGGACGGGAGAGGTTTACAATGAGCAGTTCTTC
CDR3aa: CSVGGWTGEVYNEQFF

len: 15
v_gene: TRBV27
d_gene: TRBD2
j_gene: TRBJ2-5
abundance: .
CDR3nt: TGTGCCAGCAGTTTATTTAGCGGGGTTCAAGAGACCCAGTACTTC
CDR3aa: CASSLFSGVQETQYF

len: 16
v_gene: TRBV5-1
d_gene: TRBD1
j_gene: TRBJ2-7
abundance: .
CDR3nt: TGCGCCAGCAGCTCGAACCCGGACAGGGTTGTGAACGAGCAGTACTTC
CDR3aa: CASSSNPDRVVNEQYF

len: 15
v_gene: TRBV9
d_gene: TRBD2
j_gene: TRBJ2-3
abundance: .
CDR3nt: TGTGCCAGCAGCGTAGGGGGACTAGCGGTAGATACGCAGTATTTT
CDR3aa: CASSVGGLAVDTQYF

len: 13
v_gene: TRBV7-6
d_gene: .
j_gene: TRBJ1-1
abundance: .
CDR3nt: TGTGCCAGCAGCTTTCGTAGGGACGGTGAAGCTTTCTTT
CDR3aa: CASSFRRDGEAFF

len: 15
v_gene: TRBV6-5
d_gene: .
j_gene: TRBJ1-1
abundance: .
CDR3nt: TGTGCCAGCAGTTACTCGGAGGGGCTGAACACTGAAGCTTTCTTT
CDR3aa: CASSYSEGLNTEAFF

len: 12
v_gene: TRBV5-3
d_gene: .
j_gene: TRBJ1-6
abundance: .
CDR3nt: TGTGCCAGCAGCTTGGTCAATTCACCCCTCCACTTT
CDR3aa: CASSLVNSPLHF

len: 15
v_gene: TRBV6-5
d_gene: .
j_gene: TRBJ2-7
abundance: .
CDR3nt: TGTGCCAGCAGTGCCGCCCCGGGGGCCCCCTACGAGCAGTACTTC
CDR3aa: CASSAAPGAPYEQYF

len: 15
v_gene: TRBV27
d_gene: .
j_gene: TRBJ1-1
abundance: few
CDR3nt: TGTGCCACATGGCGCGCGGCCTCTTTGAACACTGAAGCTTTCTTT
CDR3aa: CATWRAASLNTEAFF

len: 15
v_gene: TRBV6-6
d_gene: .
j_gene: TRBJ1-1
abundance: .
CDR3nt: TGTGCCAGCAGGGGCTCTGGACCCATGAACACTGAAGCTTTCTTT
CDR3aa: CASRGSGPMNTEAFF

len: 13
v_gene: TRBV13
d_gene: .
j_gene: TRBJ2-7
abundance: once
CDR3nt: TGTGCCAGCAGCTTAGGCCACGATTACGAGCAGTACTTC
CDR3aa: CASSLGHDYEQYF

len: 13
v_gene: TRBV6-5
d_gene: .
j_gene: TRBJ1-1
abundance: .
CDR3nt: TGTGCCAGCAGTTATCTTCTTTCGTTTGAAGCTTTCTTT
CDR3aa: CASSYLLSFEAFF

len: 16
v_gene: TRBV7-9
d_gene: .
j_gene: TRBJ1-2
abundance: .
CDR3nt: TGTGCCAGCAGCCCGGGGGTTCCTCTCTATCTCCCCGGCTACACCTTC
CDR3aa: CASSPGVPLYLPGYTF